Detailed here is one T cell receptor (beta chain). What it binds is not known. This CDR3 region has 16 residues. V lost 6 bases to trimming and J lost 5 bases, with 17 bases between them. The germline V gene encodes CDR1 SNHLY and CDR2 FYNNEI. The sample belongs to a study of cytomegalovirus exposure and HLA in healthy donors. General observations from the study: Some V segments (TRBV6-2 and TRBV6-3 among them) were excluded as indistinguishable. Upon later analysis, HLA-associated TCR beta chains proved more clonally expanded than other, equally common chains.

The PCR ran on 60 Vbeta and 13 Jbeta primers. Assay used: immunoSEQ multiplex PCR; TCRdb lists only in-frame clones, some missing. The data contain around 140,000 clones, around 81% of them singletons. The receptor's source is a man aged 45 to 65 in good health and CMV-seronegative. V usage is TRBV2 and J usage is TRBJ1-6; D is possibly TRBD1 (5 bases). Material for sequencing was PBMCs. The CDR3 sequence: CASSLRDVLNNSPLHF. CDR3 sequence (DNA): TGTGCCAGCAGCCTCAGGGATGTGCTGAATAATTCACCCCTCCACTTT.